This T cell receptor (beta chain) emerged from a study of T-cell reconstitution after alpha-beta-depleted transplantation in children (dated by TCRdb to the mid-2010s). Notes on the research overall: Using TCR repertoire profiling, the study followed T-cell immune reconstitution in a quantitative way in children after TCRalphabeta/CD19-depleted allogeneic hematopoietic cell transplantation.

The library was built by means of PCR. For sequencing, an Illumina HiSeq 2500 was employed. TCR library preparation used molecular barcoding, with unique molecular identifiers applied to normalize quantification of the TCRbeta repertoire. TCRdb reprocessed the public reads (quality trimming at Q25 with fastp, clone calling with MiXCR) and kept in-frame beta chains. Records with the same CDR3 protein are collapsed into one entry carrying the most frequent genes and DNA. The sample yields hundreds of thousands of distinct CDR3 sequences; more than 10% were counted once. In total, the top ten clones hold 3.5% to 4.5% of the sample. As for this clonotype: Its antigen is currently not known. There are no base qualities to consult, and no much larger clone falls within one base.

From its cysteine to its phenylalanine, the CDR3 spans 16 amino acids. The read is trimmed to its CDR3 DNA, 48 bases read in frame from base 1. At the junction V is shortened by 1 base and J by 3 bases; bases outside the gene matches: 6. The germline V gene specifies LGHNA as CDR1 and YSLEER as CDR2. The sequenced sample was PBMCs, obtained from the stem cell graft. The chain employs TRBV4-3 and TRBJ2-7, and 10 junctional nucleotides match TRBD2. The sequence was obtained from a human donor who donated a stem cell graft to a child with Fanconi anemia. The DNA is TGCGCCAGCAGCCAAGGACTGGCTAGCGGGGGCTACGAGCAGTACTTC. This gives the protein CASSQGLASGGYEQYF.